This is a list of T cell receptor beta chains from one sample in a study of shared clonotypes between healthy human individuals. Sequencing was performed with immunoSEQ multiplex PCR; in TCRdb, only in-frame clones are kept and a portion is missing. This sample has some 2,500,000 clones; roughly 93% occur once, and the top ten carry roughly 0.36%. The material sequenced was naive CD4+ T cells from PBMCs. These receptors came from a man in his late teens or twenties in good health. Some clones in this sample may be carry-over from other donors' samples. Each CDR3 is given with its conserved first and last residue.

cdr3_length: 16; j_call: TRBJ2-1; v_call: TRBV25-1; cdr3_aa: CASRGGDRLIYNEQFF
cdr3_length: 18; j_call: TRBJ2-7; v_call: TRBV21-1; cdr3_aa: CASSKKLDGREISYEQYF
cdr3_length: 16; j_call: TRBJ2-7; v_call: TRBV5-1; cdr3_aa: CASSLGLAGGLAEQYF
cdr3_length: 15; j_call: TRBJ2-2; v_call: TRBV18; cdr3_aa: CASSRGAANTGELFF
cdr3_length: 13; j_call: TRBJ1-1; v_call: TRBV18; cdr3_aa: CASSPGRNTEAFF
cdr3_length: 14; j_call: TRBJ2-5; v_call: TRBV7-6; cdr3_aa: CASTANRGDETQYF
cdr3_length: 16; j_call: TRBJ2-1; v_call: TRBV5-4; cdr3_aa: CASSWKTSGMGNEQFF
cdr3_length: 13; j_call: TRBJ1-1; v_call: TRBV5-1; cdr3_aa: CASSLGPGARSFF
cdr3_length: 15; j_call: TRBJ1-1; v_call: TRBV18; cdr3_aa: CASSTSDGLNTEAFF
cdr3_length: 12; j_call: TRBJ1-6; v_call: TRBV6-5; cdr3_aa: CASRADRSPLHF
cdr3_length: 12; j_call: TRBJ2-7; v_call: TRBV6-5; cdr3_aa: CASRNRAYEQYF
cdr3_length: 16; j_call: TRBJ2-7; v_call: TRBV4-1; cdr3_aa: CASSQDNLAGAYEQYF
cdr3_length: 12; j_call: TRBJ1-3; v_call: TRBV19; cdr3_aa: CASTASGNTIYF
cdr3_length: 14; j_call: TRBJ1-1; v_call: TRBV9; cdr3_aa: CASSVVGPNTEAFF
cdr3_length: 12; j_call: TRBJ2-2; v_call: TRBV29-1; cdr3_aa: CSVGTDHGELFF
cdr3_length: 13; j_call: TRBJ2-5; v_call: TRBV29-1; cdr3_aa: CSAGGTSQETQYF
cdr3_length: 13; j_call: TRBJ1-3; v_call: TRBV4-2; cdr3_aa: CASSQASGNTIYF